This entry describes one T cell receptor (beta chain). The sample comes from a study of blood T cell repertoires in COVID-19. The CDR3 loop spans 14 amino acids. Germline CDR1 SEHNR, CDR2 FQNEAQ (reference sequence). The germline V and J ends were trimmed by 1 base and 8 bases, with 14 bases remaining between them. TCRdb's table, derived via immunoSEQ multiplex PCR, lists solely in-frame clones and lacks some. The sample includes about 110,000 clones, 65% to 80% of them seen just once. The receptor was isolated from an older man with active or convalescent COVID-19. J is TRBJ1-2 and V is TRBV7-9, with D possibly matching TRBD1 (5 bases). Sample: peripheral blood. This CDR3 reads CASSLEANQGGYTF. As DNA, the CDR3 is TGTGCCAGCAGCTTAGAAGCAAATCAGGGAGGCTACACCTTC.